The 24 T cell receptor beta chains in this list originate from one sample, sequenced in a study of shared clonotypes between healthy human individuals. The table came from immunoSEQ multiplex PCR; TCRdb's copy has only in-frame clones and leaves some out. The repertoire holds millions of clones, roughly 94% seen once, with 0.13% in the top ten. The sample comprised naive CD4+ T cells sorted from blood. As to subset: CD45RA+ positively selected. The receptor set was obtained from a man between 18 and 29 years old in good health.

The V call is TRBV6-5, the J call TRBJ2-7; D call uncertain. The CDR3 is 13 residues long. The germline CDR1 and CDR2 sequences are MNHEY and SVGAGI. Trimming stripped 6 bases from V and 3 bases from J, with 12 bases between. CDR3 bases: TGTGCCAGCAGACGGAAAGAAGGCTACGAGCAGTACTTC. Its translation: CASRRKEGYEQYF.

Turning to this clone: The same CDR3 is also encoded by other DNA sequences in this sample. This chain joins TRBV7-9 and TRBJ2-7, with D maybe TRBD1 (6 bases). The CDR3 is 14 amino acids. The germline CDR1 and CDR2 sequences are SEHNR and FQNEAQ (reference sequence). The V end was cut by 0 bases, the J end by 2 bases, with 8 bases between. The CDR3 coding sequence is TGTGCCAGCAGCTTAGCAAAGGGGGCCTACGAGCAGTACTTC. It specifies CASSLAKGAYEQYF.

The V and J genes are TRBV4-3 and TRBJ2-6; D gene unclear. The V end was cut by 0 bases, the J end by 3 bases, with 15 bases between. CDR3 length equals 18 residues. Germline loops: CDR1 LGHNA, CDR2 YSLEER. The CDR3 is CASSQDERQTFGANVLTF. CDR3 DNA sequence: TGCGCCAGCAGCCAAGATGAGAGACAAACTTTTGGGGCCAACGTCCTGACTTTC.

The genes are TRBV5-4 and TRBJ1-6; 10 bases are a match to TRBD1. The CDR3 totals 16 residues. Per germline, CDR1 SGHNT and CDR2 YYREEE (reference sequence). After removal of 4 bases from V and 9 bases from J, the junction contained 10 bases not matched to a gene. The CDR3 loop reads CASSPGSDRGVSPLHF. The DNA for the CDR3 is TGTGCCAGCAGCCCCGGATCGGACAGGGGGGTTTCACCCCTCCACTTT.

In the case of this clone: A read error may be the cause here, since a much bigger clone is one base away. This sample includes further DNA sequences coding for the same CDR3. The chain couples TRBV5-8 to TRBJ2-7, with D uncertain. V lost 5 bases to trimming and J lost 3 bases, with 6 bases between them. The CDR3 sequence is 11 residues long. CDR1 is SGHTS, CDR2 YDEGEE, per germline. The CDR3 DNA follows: TGTGCCAGCAGTTCCTTCTACGAGCAGTACTTC. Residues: CASSSFYEQYF.

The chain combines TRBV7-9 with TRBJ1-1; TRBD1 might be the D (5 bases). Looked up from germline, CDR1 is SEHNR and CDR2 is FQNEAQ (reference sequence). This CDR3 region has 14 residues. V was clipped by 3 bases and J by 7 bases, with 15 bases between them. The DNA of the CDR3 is TGTGCCAGCAGCTTCGGATTCAACGGGGGTGAAGCTTTCTTT. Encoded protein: CASSFGFNGGEAFF.

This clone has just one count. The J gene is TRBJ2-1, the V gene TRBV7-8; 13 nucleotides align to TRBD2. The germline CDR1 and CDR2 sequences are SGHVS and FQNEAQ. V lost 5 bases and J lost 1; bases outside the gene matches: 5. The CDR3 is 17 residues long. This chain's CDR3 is CASSGRTSGGSYNEQFF. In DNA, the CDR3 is TGTGCCAGCAGCGGAAGGACTAGCGGGGGATCCTACAATGAGCAGTTCTTC.

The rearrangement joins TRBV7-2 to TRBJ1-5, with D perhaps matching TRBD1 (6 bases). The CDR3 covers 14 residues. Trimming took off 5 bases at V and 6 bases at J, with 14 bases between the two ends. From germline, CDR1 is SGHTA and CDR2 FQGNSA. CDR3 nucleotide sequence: TGTGCCAGCAGCATCGACAGGATAGGTCAGCCCCAGCATTTT. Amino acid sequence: CASSIDRIGQPQHF.

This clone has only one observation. CDR3 residues: CASSLTDSYNEQFF. The CDR3 bases are TGTGCCAGCAGCTTAACGGACTCCTACAATGAGCAGTTCTTC. The chain uses TRBV7-8 and TRBJ2-1; no firm D call. Trimming pared 2 bases from V and 0 bases from J, leaving 5 bases between. The CDR3 is made up of 14 amino acids. Germline V gives CDR1 SGHVS, CDR2 FQNEAQ.

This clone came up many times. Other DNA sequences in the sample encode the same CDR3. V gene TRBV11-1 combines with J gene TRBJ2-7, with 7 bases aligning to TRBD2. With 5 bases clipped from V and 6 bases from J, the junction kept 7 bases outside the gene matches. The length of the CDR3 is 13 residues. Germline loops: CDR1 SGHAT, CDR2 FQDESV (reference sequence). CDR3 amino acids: CASSLFAGVEQYF. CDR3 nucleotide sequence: TGTGCCAGCAGCCTCTTTGCGGGGGTCGAGCAGTACTTC.

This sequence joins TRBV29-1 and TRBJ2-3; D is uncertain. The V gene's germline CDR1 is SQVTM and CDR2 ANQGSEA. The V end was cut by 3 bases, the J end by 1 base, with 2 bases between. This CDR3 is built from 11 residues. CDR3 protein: CSVEGTDTQYF. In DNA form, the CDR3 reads TGCAGCGTTGAGGGCACAGATACGCAGTATTTT.

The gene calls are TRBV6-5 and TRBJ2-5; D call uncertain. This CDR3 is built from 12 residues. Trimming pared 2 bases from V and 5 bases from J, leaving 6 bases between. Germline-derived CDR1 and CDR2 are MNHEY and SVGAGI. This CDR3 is CASSYAGETQYF. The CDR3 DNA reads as TGTGCCAGCAGTTACGCTGGGGAGACCCAGTACTTC.

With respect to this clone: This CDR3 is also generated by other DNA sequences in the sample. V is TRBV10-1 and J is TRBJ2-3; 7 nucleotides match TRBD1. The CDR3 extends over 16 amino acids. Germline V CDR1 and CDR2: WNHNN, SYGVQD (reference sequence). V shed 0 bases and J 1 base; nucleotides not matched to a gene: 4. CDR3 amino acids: CASSESTGVGTDTQYF. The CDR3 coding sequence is TGCGCCAGCAGTGAGTCAACAGGGGTTGGCACAGATACGCAGTATTTT.

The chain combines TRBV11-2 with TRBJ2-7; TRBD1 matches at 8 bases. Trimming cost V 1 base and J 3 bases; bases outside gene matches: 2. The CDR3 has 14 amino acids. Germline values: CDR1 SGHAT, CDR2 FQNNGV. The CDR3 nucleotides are TGTGCCAGCAGCTTAGGACAGGGGATCTACGAGCAGTACTTC. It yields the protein CASSLGQGIYEQYF. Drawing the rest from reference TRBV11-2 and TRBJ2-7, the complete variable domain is EAGVAQSPRYKIIEKRQSVAFWCNPISGHATLYWYQQILGQGPKLLIQFQNNGVVDDSQLPKDRFSAERLKGVDSTLKIQPAKLEDSAVYLCASSLGQGIYEQYFGPGTRLTVT.

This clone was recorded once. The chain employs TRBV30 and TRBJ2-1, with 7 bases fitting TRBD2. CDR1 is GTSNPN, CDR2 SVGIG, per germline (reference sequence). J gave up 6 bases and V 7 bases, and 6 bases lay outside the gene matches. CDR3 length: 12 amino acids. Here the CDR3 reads CASHPGGNEQFF. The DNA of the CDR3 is TGTGCCTCCCATCCGGGGGGCAATGAGCAGTTCTTC.

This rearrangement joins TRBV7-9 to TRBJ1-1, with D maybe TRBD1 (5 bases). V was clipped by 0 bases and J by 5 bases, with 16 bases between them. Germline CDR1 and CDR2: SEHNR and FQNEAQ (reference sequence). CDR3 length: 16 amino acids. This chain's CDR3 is CASSLAPFIGGTEAFF. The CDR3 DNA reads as TGTGCCAGCAGCTTAGCCCCTTTCATCGGGGGGACTGAAGCTTTCTTT. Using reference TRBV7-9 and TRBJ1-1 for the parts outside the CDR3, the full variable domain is DTGVSQNPRHKITKRGQNVTFRCDPISEHNRLYWYRQTLGQGPEFLTYFQNEAQLEKSRLLSDRFSAERPKGSFSTLEIQRTEQGDSAMYLCASSLAPFIGGTEAFFGQGTRLTVV.

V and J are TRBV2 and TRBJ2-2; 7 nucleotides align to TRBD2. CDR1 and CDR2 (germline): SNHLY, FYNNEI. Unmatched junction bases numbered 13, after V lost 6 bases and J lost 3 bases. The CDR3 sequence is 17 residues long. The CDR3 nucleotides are TGTGCCAGCAGGAGACTAGCCGCGCGGTCTCACACCGGGGAGCTGTTTTTT. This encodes CASRRLAARSHTGELFF.

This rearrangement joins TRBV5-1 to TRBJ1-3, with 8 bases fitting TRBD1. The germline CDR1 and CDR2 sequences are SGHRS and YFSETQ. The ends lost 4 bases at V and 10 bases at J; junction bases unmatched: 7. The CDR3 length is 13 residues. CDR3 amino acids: CASSEGQATTIYF. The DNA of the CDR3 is TGCGCCAGCAGCGAGGGACAGGCAACGACCATATATTTT. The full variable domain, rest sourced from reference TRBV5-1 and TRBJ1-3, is KAGVTQTPRYLIKTRGQQVTLSCSPISGHRSVSWYQQTPGQGLQFLFEYFSETQRNKGNFPGRFSGRQFSNSRSEMNVSTLELGDSALYLCASSEGQATTIYFGEGSWLTVV.

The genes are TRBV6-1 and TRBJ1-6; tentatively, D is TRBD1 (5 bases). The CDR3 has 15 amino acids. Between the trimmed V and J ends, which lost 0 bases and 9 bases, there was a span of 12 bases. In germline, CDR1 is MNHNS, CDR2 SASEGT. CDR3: CASSEAGAMVSPLHF. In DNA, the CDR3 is TGTGCCAGCAGTGAAGCTGGGGCTATGGTTTCACCCCTCCACTTT.

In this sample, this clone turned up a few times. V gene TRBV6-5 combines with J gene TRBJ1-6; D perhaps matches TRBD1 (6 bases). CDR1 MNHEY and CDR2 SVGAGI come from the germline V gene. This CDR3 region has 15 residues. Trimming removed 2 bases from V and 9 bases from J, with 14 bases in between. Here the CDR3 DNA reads TGTGCCAGCAGTTACGGGGGGGCCATCACTTCACCCCTCCACTTT. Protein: CASSYGGAITSPLHF.

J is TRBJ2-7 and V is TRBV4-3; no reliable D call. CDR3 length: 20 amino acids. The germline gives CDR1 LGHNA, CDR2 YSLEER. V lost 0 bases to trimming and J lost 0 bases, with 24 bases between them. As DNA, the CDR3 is TGCGCCAGCAGCCAAGATCATACGTGCGACCCTACTGGCCACTCCTACGAGCAGTACTTC. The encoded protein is CASSQDHTCDPTGHSYEQYF.

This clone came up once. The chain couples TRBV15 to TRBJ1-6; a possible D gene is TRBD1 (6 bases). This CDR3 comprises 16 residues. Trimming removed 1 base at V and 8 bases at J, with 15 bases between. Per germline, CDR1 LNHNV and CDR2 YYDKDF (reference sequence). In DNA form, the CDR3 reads TGTGCCACCAGCAGAGGGGGGGGCACGTTGGATTCACCCCTCCACTTT. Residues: CATSRGGGTLDSPLHF.

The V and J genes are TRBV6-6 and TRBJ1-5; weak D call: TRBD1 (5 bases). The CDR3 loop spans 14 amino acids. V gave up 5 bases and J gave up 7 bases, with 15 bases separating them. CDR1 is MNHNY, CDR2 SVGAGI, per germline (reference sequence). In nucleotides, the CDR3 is TGTGCCAGCAGTCTACCGGAGCGGGGGCAGCCCCAGCATTTT. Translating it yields CASSLPERGQPQHF.

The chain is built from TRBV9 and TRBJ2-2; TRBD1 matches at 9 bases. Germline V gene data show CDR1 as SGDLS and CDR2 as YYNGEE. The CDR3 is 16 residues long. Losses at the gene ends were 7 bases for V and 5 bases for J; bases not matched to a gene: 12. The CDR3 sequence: CASGRDGTGLTGELFF. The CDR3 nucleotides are TGTGCCAGCGGCCGTGACGGGACAGGGTTGACCGGGGAGCTGTTTTTT.